This TCR beta chain was recorded in a study of blood T cell repertoires in COVID-19. TCRdb's table, derived via immunoSEQ multiplex PCR, lists solely in-frame clones and lacks some. The table lists 250,000 to 350,000 clones, 75% to 95% of them singletons. The study drew participants aged about 18 to 95 years from some 23 US areas. Trimming took 5 bases from V and 7 from J, leaving 18 bases between them. Germline V lookup: CDR1 SEHNR, CDR2 FQNEAQ (reference sequence). The CDR3 is 16 amino acids. Sequenced input: PBMCs or T cells enriched from blood (not recorded which). This chain uses TRBV7-9 with TRBJ1-6, with a possible D match to TRBD1 (5 bases). This receptor was identified in a woman aged 25-40 years who had recovered from COVID-19. The CDR3 coding sequence is TGTGCCAGCAGCCCAAGTACGGGACTGCAGAATTCACCCCTCCACTTT. Translation: CASSPSTGLQNSPLHF.